These 9 T cell receptor beta chains were all obtained from the same sample, sequenced in a study of blood T cells in healthy people across ages. A J-beta primer mix and a sample-barcoded 5' primer were used in a second PCR of about 7 to 11 cycles. One entry per CDR3 protein results from TCRdb running MiXCR on the 5' RACE reads. The sample yields some 640,000 distinct CDR3 sequences, around 48% seen once. Sequenced sample: blood. These receptors were taken from a woman aged 55 to 70 in good health.

The rearrangement uses TRBV7-2 and TRBJ1-2; maybe TRBD1 (5 bases). With 6 bases removed from V and 4 bases from J, the gap between germline ends came to 18 bases. Germline CDR1 is SGHTA and CDR2 is FQGNSA. CDR3 length: 15 amino acids. The CDR3, as DNA: TGTGCCAGCAGTATTTCCGGGACGACCGCCTATGGCTACACCTTC. Translation: CASSISGTTAYGYTF.

The chain combines TRBV5-1 with TRBJ1-3; possible D gene TRBD1, 5 bases. V dropped 0 bases and J dropped 4 bases, with 14 bases sitting between them. This CDR3 is built from 16 residues. Germline V gives CDR1 SGHRS, CDR2 YFSETQ. The CDR3 DNA follows: TGCGCCAGCAGCTTGGACGGCGCAGGGTTGGGAAACACCATATATTTT. This codes for CASSLDGAGLGNTIYF.

The chain has TRBV11-2 and TRBJ2-1; 7 nucleotides align to TRBD1. The better agreement between TRBJ2-7 and the DNA end casts doubt on the J call. The CDR3 has 16 amino acids. Germline V gene lookup returns CDR1 SGHAT and CDR2 FQNNGV. CDR3 DNA sequence: TGTGCCAGCAGCTTCGCCAGGGGGATGTTCTACAATGAGCAGTACTTC. It is translated as CASSFARGMFYNEQYF.

The sample holds a few counts of this clonotype. The V gene is TRBV15, the J gene TRBJ2-7, with D possibly being TRBD1 or TRBD2 (5 bases each). V lost 5 bases, J lost 3 bases, and 14 bases lay in between. CDR1 is LNHNV and CDR2 is YYDKDF in the germline V gene (reference sequence). This CDR3 region has 14 residues. This CDR3 reads CATSFEGDVYEQYF. The CDR3 bases are TGTGCCACCAGCTTCGAAGGGGACGTCTACGAGCAGTACTTC. The full variable domain, completed using reference TRBV15 and TRBJ2-7, is DAMVIQNPRYQVTQFGKPVTLSCSQTLNHNVMYWYQQKSSQAPKLLFHYYDKDFNNEADTPDNFQSRRPNTSFCFLDIRSPGLGDTAMYLCATSFEGDVYEQYFGPGTRLTVT.

The gene calls are TRBV19 and TRBJ2-5, with D possibly TRBD1 on 5 matching bases. The DNA end is more similar to TRBJ2-7, so the J call may be wrong. The CDR3 is made up of 13 amino acids. Germline CDR1 reads LNHDA; CDR2 reads SQIVND (reference sequence). The CDR3 coding sequence is TGTGCCAGTAGTCGAAAGGGGAACTACGAGCAGTACTTC. Its translation is CASSRKGNYEQYF.

This chain uses TRBV4-1 with TRBJ2-1, with D uncertain. The CDR3 has 17 amino acids. In germline, CDR1 is MGHRA, CDR2 YSYEKL. Trimming shortened V by 0 bases and J by 0 bases, and 12 bases separated the two germline ends. In DNA form, the CDR3 reads TGCGCCAGCAGCCAAGACTTGACGAAGAGCTCCTACAATGAGCAGTTCTTC. Translating gives CASSQDLTKSSYNEQFF.

The chain combines TRBV11-2 with TRBJ2-3; D gene uncertain. V was trimmed by 5 bases and J by 2 bases, leaving 14 bases between them. The CDR3 is made up of 15 amino acids. CDR1 and CDR2 (germline): SGHAT, FQNNGV. CDR3 sequence (DNA): TGTGCCAGCAGCCGACCCGGCCCCTCCACAGATACGCAGTATTTT. The encoded protein is CASSRPGPSTDTQYF.

The count of this clonotype is one. This chain connects TRBV7-2 to TRBJ2-7; the D gene is possibly TRBD2 (5 bases). Germline loops: CDR1 SGHTA, CDR2 FQGNSA. CDR3 size: 16 residues. Trimming cost V 5 bases and J 3 bases, with 20 bases left between them. CDR3 sequence: CASSPSWATTSYEQYF. The CDR3 DNA is TGTGCCAGCAGCCCCTCGTGGGCTACTACTAGCTACGAGCAGTACTTC. The whole variable domain, remainder taken from reference TRBV7-2 and TRBJ2-7, is GAGVSQSPSNKVTEKGKDVELRCDPISGHTALYWYRQSLGQGLEFLIYFQGNSAPDKSGLPSDRFSAERTGGSVSTLTIQRTQQEDSAVYLCASSPSWATTSYEQYFGPGTRLTVT.

This clonotype was picked up many times. J is TRBJ1-6 and V is TRBV7-2; a possible D gene is TRBD1 (6 bases). CDR3 size: 13 residues. V lost 2 bases and J lost 8, with 7 bases in between. CDR1 and CDR2 (germline): SGHTA, FQGNSA. The CDR3, as DNA: TGTGCCAGCAGCTTACGACAGGATTCACCCCTCCACTTT. Amino acids: CASSLRQDSPLHF.